Below, 22 T cell receptor beta chains from the same sample are listed, as sequenced in a study of T cell repertoires in cytomegalovirus infection. TCRdb redid the calling of the reads with MiXCR, one entry per CDR3 protein. This table holds approximately 490,000 distinct CDR3 sequences, around 11% found once. The sequencing input was PBMCs. These receptor sequences come from a human donor in good health (CMV status not recorded). Some clones in this sample may be carry-over from other donors' samples.

This clonotype was observed many times. This chain uses TRBV10-3 with TRBJ1-1; D perhaps matches TRBD1 (5 bases). The V and J ends lost 0 bases and 4 bases respectively, with 12 bases between them. The germline V gene has CDR1 ENHRY and CDR2 SYGVKD. The CDR3 is 15 residues long. The DNA of the CDR3 is TGTGCCATCAGTGAGTCAGCAGGAAGGGGCACTGAAGCTTTCTTT. Encoded protein: CAISESAGRGTEAFF.

The gene calls are TRBV29-1 and TRBJ2-7, with a possible D match to TRBD2 (6 bases). The CDR3 extends over 11 amino acids. The V end was cut by 7 bases, the J end by 3 bases, with 10 bases between. From germline, CDR1 is SQVTM and CDR2 ANQGSEA. The CDR3 loop reads CSGGVGYEQYF. Here the CDR3 DNA reads TGCAGCGGGGGGGTCGGCTACGAGCAGTACTTC.

At least ten counts were recorded for this clonotype. The rearrangement links TRBV12-3 or TRBV12-4 to TRBJ2-5; tentatively, D is TRBD1 (5 bases). The CDR3 totals 13 residues. Trimming stripped 6 bases from V and 5 bases from J, with 13 bases between. CDR3 DNA: TGTGCCAGCAGCCTAAGGGGTTGGGAGACCCAGTACTTC. Protein: CASSLRGWETQYF.

In its sample, this clonotype was seen once. This may be a read error, as it is one base from a much larger clone. This chain joins TRBV12-3 or TRBV12-4 and TRBJ2-7, with 11 bases lining up with TRBD2. V shed 5 bases, J shed 4 bases, and the junction held 4 bases outside the gene matches. The CDR3 extends over 14 amino acids. This chain's CDR3 is CASSHRTSGYEQYF. The CDR3 DNA reads TGTGCCAGCAGTCACCGGACTAGCGGGTACGAGCAGTACTTC.

In its sample, this clonotype was seen many times. The chain recombines TRBV5-4 with TRBJ2-2; D could derive from TRBD1 or TRBD2 (5 bases each). V was cut by 4 bases and J by 6 bases, with 19 bases left in between. From germline, CDR1 is SGHNT and CDR2 YYREEE (reference sequence). The CDR3 is 16 amino acids. The CDR3 is CASSPPGPPTAGELFF. The DNA of the CDR3 is TGTGCCAGCAGCCCCCCGGGACCACCAACGGCCGGGGAGCTGTTTTTT.

The chain is built from TRBV14 and TRBJ2-3; 8 bases align to TRBD2. The length of the CDR3 is 16 residues. Germline-derived CDR1 and CDR2 are SGHDN and FVKESK. V shed 4 bases, J shed 2 bases, and the junction held 8 bases outside the gene matches. Here the CDR3 DNA reads TGTGCCAGCAGCCCCACGTTACTAGCGGCCACAGATACGCAGTATTTT. Translating gives CASSPTLLAATDTQYF.

This clonotype was picked up many times. The chain carries TRBV10-3 and TRBJ2-7; 11 bases line up with TRBD1. The germline gives CDR1 ENHRY, CDR2 SYGVKD. The CDR3 has 14 amino acids. V lost 11 bases and J lost 3; bases outside the gene matches: 9. CDR3 sequence: CAVTRDRGFYEQYF. The DNA for the CDR3 is TGTGCCGTTACCCGGGACAGGGGGTTCTACGAGCAGTACTTC.

This clonotype was seen repeatedly, ten times or more. The genes are TRBV6-1 and TRBJ2-1, with D hard to call. V lost 7 bases and J lost 0, with 10 bases in between. Germline values: CDR1 MNHNS, CDR2 SASEGT. The CDR3 totals 14 residues. This CDR3 is CASTALSSYNEQFF. CDR3 DNA sequence: TGTGCCAGCACGGCCCTTAGCTCCTACAATGAGCAGTTCTTC.

Many counts were recorded for this clonotype. The chain links TRBV2 to TRBJ2-1; no clear D gene. Germline lookup yields CDR1 SNHLY and CDR2 FYNNEI. The CDR3 loop spans 13 amino acids. Between the trimmed V and J ends, which lost 5 bases and 6 bases, there was a span of 11 bases. CDR3 coding DNA: TGTGCCAGCAGTAAGGAGAATCTCAATGAGCAGTTCTTC. Its protein is CASSKENLNEQFF.

This clonotype was found many times. This chain uses TRBV6-5 with TRBJ1-1; unclear D gene. The CDR3 sequence is 14 residues long. Germline V gene lookup returns CDR1 MNHEY and CDR2 SVGAGI. Trimming removed 5 bases at V and 4 bases at J, with 14 bases between. As DNA, the CDR3 is TGTGCCAGCAGTGCGGTTCTTGGGGTCACTGAAGCTTTCTTT. Translating gives CASSAVLGVTEAFF.

Only a few counts were recorded for this clonotype. The CDR3 bases are TGTGCCAGCAGCCAAGGGATAGCGGGAGGGGGCAATGAGCAGTTCTTC. Residues: CASSQGIAGGGNEQFF. The gene calls are TRBV3-1 and TRBJ2-1, with 11 bases lining up with TRBD2. V dropped 1 base and J dropped 6; count of bases not matched to a gene: 5. The CDR3 length is 16 residues. Per germline, CDR1 LGHDT and CDR2 YNNKEL (reference sequence).

This chain connects TRBV10-3 to TRBJ1-2; no reliable D call. This CDR3 has 14 amino acids. Trimming cost V 1 base and J 7 bases, with 13 bases left between them. Germline CDR1 and CDR2: ENHRY and SYGVKD. CDR3 in amino acids: CAISELDRMAGYTF. CDR3 sequence (DNA): TGTGCCATCAGTGAGTTGGATCGGATGGCTGGCTACACCTTC.

This clonotype has at least ten counts. The chain carries TRBV25-1 and TRBJ2-7, with unresolved D. Per germline, CDR1 MGHDK and CDR2 SYGVNS. The CDR3 has 11 amino acids. Trimming took off 5 bases at V and 1 base at J, with 3 bases between the two ends. The DNA for the CDR3 is TGTGCCAGCAGTCAATCCTACGAGCAGTACTTC. Translated, it gives CASSQSYEQYF.

This clonotype was picked up many times. The genes are TRBV10-3 and TRBJ2-7; 11 bases line up with TRBD1. Germline loops: CDR1 ENHRY, CDR2 SYGVKD. The CDR3 has 15 residues. The V segment lost 2 bases and the J segment 1 base; nucleotides outside the gene matches: 1. The CDR3 region is CAISEGQGASYEQYF. CDR3 bases: TGTGCCATCAGTGAGGGACAGGGGGCGTCCTACGAGCAGTACTTC.

This clonotype showed up just a few times. The chain joins TRBV6-2 or TRBV6-3 to TRBJ1-2; no clear D gene. The CDR3 extends over 15 amino acids. CDR1 MNHEY and CDR2 SVGEGT come from the germline V gene. The V end lost 2 bases, the J end lost 6 bases, and 16 bases lay between the germline ends. DNA of the CDR3: TGTGCCAGCAGTTACGGGCCACCGGGGAGAGATGGCTACACCTTC. Amino acid sequence: CASSYGPPGRDGYTF.

The chain recombines TRBV27 with TRBJ2-7, with D possibly matching TRBD1 (6 bases). V lost 7 bases and J lost 1, with 14 bases in between. Germline V gene data show CDR1 as MNHEY and CDR2 as SMNVEV (reference sequence). This CDR3 region has 14 residues. The CDR3 nucleotides read TGTGCCAGCACTAAAACGACAGGATCCTACGAGCAGTACTTC. This sequence encodes CASTKTTGSYEQYF.

This clonotype has a handful of counts. This sequence joins TRBV7-9 and TRBJ2-2; the D gene is possibly TRBD1 (6 bases). Germline-derived CDR1 and CDR2 are SEHNR and FQNEAQ (reference sequence). V shed 2 bases and J shed 3 bases, with 16 bases lying between them. The CDR3 runs 17 residues. The CDR3 is CASSLIRGSGYTGELFF. CDR3 nucleotide sequence: TGTGCCAGCAGCTTAATTAGGGGGTCTGGATACACCGGGGAGCTGTTTTTT.

This clonotype has at least ten counts. The chain employs TRBV6-1 and TRBJ2-3; D not certain. Per germline, CDR1 MNHNS and CDR2 SASEGT. Trimming left V 3 bases short and J 2 bases short, with 3 bases between. This CDR3 region has 12 residues. The CDR3 region has the DNA TGTGCCAGCAGTGACCACACAGATACGCAGTATTTT. It translates to CASSDHTDTQYF.

This clonotype was counted only a few times. This rearrangement joins TRBV19 to TRBJ1-1, with D possibly TRBD1 on 5 matching bases. CDR3 size: 12 residues. Germline V gene data show CDR1 as LNHDA and CDR2 as SQIVND (reference sequence). V was trimmed by 10 bases and J by 1 base, leaving 10 bases between them. The chain's CDR3 is CATGTGNTEAFF. The CDR3 DNA reads as TGTGCCACGGGGACGGGGAACACTGAAGCTTTCTTT.

This clonotype has ten or more counts. The J gene is TRBJ1-1, the V gene TRBV10-3; D not certain. CDR3 length: 11 residues. The V end lost 9 bases, the J end lost 8 bases, and 13 bases lay between the germline ends. Germline-derived CDR1 and CDR2 are ENHRY and SYGVKD. The CDR3 bases are TGTGCCATTCAGTTAAGTGGGGAAGCTTTCTTT. Translated: CAIQLSGEAFF.

This clonotype was seen just once. This chain joins TRBV3-1 and TRBJ2-4; maybe TRBD1 (7 bases). Germline V gives CDR1 LGHDT, CDR2 YNNKEL (reference sequence). The CDR3 sequence is 16 residues long. The V gene lost 4 bases and the J gene lost 0 bases, with 13 bases spanning the gap. CDR3 amino acids: CASSRGTVLAKNIQYF. In nucleotides, the CDR3 is TGTGCCAGCAGCCGCGGGACAGTTCTAGCCAAAAACATTCAGTACTTC.

This clonotype was recorded at least ten times. The V and J genes are TRBV29-1 and TRBJ2-5; D is uncertain. This CDR3 contains 13 residues. Germline V gene lookup returns CDR1 SQVTM and CDR2 ANQGSEA. Trimming shortened V by 8 bases and J by 4 bases, and 17 bases separated the two germline ends. In DNA, the CDR3 is TGCAGCTCAGACGGGCCGCCCGGAGAGACCCAGTACTTC. It specifies CSSDGPPGETQYF.